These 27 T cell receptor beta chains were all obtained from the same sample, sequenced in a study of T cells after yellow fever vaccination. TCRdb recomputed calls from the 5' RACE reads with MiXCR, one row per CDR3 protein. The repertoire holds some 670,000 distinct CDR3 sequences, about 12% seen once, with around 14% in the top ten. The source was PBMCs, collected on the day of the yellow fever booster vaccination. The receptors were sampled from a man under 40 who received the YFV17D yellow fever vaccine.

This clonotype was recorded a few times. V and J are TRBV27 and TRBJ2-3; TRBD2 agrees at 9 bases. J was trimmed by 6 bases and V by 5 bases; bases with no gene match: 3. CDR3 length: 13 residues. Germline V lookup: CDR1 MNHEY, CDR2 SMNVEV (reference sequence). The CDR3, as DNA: TGTGCCAGCAGTGCCCTAGCGGGGGATACGCAGTATTTT. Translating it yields CASSALAGDTQYF.

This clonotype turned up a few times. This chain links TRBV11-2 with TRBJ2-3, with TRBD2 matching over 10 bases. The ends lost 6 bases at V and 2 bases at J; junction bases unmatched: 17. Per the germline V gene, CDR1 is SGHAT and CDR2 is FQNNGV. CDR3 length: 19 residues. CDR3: CASRGLGASGSRATDTQYF. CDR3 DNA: TGTGCCAGCAGGGGACTAGGAGCTAGCGGGAGCCGTGCCACAGATACGCAGTATTTT.

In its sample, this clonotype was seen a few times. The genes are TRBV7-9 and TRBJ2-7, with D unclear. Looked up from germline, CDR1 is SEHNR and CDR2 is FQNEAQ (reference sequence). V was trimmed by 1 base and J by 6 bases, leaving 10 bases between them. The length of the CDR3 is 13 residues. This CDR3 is CASSLGVIAEQYF. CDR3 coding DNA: TGTGCCAGCAGCTTAGGGGTCATAGCCGAGCAGTACTTC.

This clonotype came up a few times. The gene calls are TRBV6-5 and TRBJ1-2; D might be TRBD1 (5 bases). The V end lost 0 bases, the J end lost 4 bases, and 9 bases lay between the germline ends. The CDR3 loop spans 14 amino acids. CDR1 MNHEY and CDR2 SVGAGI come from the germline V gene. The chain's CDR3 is CASSYSGGTYGYTF. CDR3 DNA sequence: TGTGCCAGCAGTTACTCCGGGGGTACCTATGGCTACACCTTC.

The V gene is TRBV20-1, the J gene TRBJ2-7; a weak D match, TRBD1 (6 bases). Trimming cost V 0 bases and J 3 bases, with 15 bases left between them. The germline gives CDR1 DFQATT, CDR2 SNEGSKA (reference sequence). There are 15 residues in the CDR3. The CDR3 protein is CSARDRGGQHYEQYF. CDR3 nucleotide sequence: TGCAGTGCTAGAGATCGGGGCGGACAGCACTACGAGCAGTACTTC.

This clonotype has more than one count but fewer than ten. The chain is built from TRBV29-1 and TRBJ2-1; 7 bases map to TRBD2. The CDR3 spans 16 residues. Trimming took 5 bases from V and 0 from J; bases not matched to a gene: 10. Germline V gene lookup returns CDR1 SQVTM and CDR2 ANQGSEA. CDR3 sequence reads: CSVRLGGSDSYNEQFF. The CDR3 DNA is TGCAGCGTTAGGTTGGGCGGGAGTGACTCCTACAATGAGCAGTTCTTC.

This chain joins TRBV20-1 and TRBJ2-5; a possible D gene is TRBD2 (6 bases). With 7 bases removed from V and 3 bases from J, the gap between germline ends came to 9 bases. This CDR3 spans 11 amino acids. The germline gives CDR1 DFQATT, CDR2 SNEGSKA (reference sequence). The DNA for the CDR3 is TGCAGTGTTGGCGGGGAAGAGACCCAGTACTTC. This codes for CSVGGEETQYF.

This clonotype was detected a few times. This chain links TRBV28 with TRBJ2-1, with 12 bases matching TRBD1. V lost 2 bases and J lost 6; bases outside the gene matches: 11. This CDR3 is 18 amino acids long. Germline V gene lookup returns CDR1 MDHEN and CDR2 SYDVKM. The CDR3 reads CASSLPRSGTGGFNEQFF. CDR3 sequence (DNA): TGTGCCAGCAGTTTACCCAGATCCGGGACAGGGGGCTTCAATGAGCAGTTCTTC.

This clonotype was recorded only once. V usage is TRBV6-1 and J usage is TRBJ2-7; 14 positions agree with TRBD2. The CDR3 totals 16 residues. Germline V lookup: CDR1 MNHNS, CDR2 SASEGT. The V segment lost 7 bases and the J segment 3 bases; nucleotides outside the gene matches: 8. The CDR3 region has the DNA TGTGCCAGCAAAGGACTAGCGGGAGGCCAACGCTACGAGCAGTACTTC. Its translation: CASKGLAGGQRYEQYF.

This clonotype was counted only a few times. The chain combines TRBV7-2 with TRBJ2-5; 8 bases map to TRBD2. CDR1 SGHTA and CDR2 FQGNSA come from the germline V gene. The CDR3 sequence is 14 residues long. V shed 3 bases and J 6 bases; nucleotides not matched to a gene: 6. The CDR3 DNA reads TGTGCCAGCAGCTTTGGTAGCGGGGCTCAGACCCAGTACTTC. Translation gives CASSFGSGAQTQYF.

Here the CDR3 reads CASSFGPGLAGDEQYF. CDR3 bases: TGTGCCAGCAGCTTTGGACCGGGACTAGCGGGGGACGAGCAGTACTTC. The V and J genes are TRBV5-5 and TRBJ2-7, with TRBD2 matching over 14 bases. V lost 2 bases, J lost 5 bases, and 6 bases stayed unmatched. Germline values: CDR1 SGHKS, CDR2 YYEKEE (reference sequence). The CDR3 has 16 residues.

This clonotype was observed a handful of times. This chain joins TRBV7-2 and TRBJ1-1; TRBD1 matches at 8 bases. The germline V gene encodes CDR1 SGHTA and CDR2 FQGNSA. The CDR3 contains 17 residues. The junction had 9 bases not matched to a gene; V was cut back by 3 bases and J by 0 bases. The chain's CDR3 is CASSFSGSGGMNTEAFF. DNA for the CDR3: TGTGCCAGCAGCTTTAGTGGTTCAGGGGGCATGAACACTGAAGCTTTCTTT. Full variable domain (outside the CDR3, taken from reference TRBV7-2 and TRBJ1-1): GAGVSQSPSNKVTEKGKDVELRCDPISGHTALYWYRQSLGQGLEFLIYFQGNSAPDKSGLPSDRFSAERTGGSVSTLTIQRTQQEDSAVYLCASSFSGSGGMNTEAFFGQGTRLTVV.

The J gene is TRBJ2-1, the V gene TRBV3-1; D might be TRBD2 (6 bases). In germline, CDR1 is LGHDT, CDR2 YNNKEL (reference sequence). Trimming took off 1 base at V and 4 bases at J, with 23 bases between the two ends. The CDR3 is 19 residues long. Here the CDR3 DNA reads TGTGCCAGCAGCCAAGGGAGTGGGTGGACGGGAGTTTCGTACAATGAGCAGTTCTTC. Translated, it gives CASSQGSGWTGVSYNEQFF.

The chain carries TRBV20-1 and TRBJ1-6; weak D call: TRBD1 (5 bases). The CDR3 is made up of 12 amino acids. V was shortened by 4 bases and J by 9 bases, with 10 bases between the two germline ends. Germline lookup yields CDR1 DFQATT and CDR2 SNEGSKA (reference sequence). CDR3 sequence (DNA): TGCAGTGCTAAGGGGTCCGCTTCACCCCTCCACTTT. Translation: CSAKGSASPLHF.

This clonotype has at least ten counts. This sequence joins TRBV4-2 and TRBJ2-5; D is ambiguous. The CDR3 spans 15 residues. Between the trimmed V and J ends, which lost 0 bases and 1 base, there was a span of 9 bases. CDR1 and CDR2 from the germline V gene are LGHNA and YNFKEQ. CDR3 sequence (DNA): TGTGCCAGCAGCCAAGATGGGAACCTCCAAGAGACCCAGTACTTC. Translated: CASSQDGNLQETQYF.

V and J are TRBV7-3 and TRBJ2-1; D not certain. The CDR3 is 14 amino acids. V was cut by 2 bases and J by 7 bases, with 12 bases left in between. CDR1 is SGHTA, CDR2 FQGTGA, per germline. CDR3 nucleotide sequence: TGTGCCAGCAGCTTAGCTCGGCCTCCGAATGAGCAGTTCTTC. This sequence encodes CASSLARPPNEQFF.

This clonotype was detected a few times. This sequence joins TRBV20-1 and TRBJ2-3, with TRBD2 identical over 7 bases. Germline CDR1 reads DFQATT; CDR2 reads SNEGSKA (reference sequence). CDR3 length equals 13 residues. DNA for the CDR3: TGCAGCGAGGTGGGGCGGGAGTCAGATACGCAGTATTTT. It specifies CSEVGRESDTQYF.

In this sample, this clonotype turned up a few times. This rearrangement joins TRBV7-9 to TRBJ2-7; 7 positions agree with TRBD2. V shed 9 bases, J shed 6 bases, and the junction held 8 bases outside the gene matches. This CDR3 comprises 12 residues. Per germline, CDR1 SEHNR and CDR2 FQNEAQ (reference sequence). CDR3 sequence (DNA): TGTGCCAGAGCGGGATTGTCTGGCGAGCAGTACTTC. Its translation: CARAGLSGEQYF. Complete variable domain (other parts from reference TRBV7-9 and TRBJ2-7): DTGVSQNPRHKITKRGQNVTFRCDPISEHNRLYWYRQTLGQGPEFLTYFQNEAQLEKSRLLSDRFSAERPKGSFSTLEIQRTEQGDSAMYLCARAGLSGEQYFGPGTRLTVT.

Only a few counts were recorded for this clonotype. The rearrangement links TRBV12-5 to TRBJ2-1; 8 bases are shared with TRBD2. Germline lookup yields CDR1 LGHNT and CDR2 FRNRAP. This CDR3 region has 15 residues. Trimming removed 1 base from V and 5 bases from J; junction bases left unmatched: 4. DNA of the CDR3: TGTGCTAGTGGTTTGGGCCTAGCGGGTGACAATGAGCAGTTCTTC. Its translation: CASGLGLAGDNEQFF.

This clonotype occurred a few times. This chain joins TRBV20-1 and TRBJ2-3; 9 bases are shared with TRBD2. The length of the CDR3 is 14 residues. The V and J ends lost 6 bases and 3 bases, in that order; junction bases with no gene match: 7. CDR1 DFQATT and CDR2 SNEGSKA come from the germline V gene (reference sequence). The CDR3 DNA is TGCAGTGCCACGCGGGAGGGCCCGACAGATACGCAGTATTTT. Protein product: CSATREGPTDTQYF.

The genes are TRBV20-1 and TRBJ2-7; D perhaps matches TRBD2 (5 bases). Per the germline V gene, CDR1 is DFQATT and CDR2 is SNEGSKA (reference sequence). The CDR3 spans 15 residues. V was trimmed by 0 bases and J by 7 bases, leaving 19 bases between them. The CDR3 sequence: CSARDRMSGPLEQYF. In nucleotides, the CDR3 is TGCAGTGCTAGAGATCGAATGAGCGGACCCCTGGAGCAGTACTTC.

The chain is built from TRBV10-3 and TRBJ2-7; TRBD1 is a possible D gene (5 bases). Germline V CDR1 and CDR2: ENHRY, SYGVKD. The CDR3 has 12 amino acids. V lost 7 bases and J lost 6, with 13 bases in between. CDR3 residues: CAITEGVGEQYF. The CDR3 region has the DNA TGTGCCATCACTGAAGGGGTAGGCGAGCAGTACTTC.

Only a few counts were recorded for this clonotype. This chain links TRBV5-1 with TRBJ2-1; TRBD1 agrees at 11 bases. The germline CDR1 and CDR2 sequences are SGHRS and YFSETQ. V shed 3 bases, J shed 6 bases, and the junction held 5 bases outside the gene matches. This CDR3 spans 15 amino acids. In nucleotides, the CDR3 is TGCGCCAGCAGCTCCGGAGGGACAGGGGGCAATGAGCAGTTCTTC. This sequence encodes CASSSGGTGGNEQFF.

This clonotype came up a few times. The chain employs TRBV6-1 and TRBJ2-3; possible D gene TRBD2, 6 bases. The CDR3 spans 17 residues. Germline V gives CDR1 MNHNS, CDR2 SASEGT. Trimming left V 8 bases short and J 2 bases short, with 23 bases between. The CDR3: CASYPEPGLSITDTQYF. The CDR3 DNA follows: TGTGCCAGCTACCCGGAACCGGGACTCTCGATCACAGATACGCAGTATTTT.

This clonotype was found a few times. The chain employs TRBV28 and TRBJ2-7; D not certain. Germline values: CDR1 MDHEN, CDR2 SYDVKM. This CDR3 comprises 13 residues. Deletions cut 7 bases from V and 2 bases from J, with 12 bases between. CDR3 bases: TGTGCCAGCAAAGATGTGTTTACCTACGAGCAGTACTTC. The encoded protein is CASKDVFTYEQYF.

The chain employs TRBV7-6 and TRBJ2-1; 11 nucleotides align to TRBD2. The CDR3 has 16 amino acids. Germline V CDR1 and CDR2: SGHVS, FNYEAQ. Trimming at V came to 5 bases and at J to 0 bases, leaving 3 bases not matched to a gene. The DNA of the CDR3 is TGTGCCAGCAGCCCGACTAGCGGGAACTCCTACAATGAGCAGTTCTTC. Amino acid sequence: CASSPTSGNSYNEQFF.

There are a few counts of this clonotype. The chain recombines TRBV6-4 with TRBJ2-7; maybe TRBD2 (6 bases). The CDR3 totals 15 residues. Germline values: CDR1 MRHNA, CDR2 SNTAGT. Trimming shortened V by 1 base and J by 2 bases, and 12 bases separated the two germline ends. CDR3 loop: CASSDLEGCTYEQYF. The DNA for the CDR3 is TGTGCCAGCAGTGACTTGGAGGGCTGCACCTACGAGCAGTACTTC.